The rows below give T cell receptor beta chains drawn from one sample of a study of human T cells and chemical hapten exposure. TCRdb reprocessed the RACE reads with MiXCR, giving one entry per CDR3 protein. The data hold 85,000 to 120,000 distinct CDR3 sequences, with roughly 12% observed a single time. Sequencing was performed on whole blood, taken in connection with sensitization to the hapten diphenylcyclopropenone (DPC). The receptors here all came from a woman in her fifties or sixties with alopecia areata. Some clones in this sample may be carry-over from other donors' samples. The CDR3 runs from the conserved cysteine through the conserved F or W. Each record gives: V gene, clone size, CDR3 protein. The size entry is marked missing in some rows and otherwise reads once, few, many or a size class.

TRBV4-3 | few | CASSRAVGAAQYF
TRBV18 | . | CASSPPGGRVTDTQYF
TRBV3-1 | . | CASSQWQVARNTEAFF
TRBV18 | few | CASSLTGTNTEAFF
TRBV28 | . | CASSSIGDTGELFF
TRBV18 | few | CASSPIQGGNSGANVLTF
TRBV28 | . | CASRNSGTGSGANVLTF
TRBV18 | . | CASSPGQGRGNQPQHF
TRBV3-1 | . | CASSQNGGLNF
TRBV7-2 | once | CASSLTDSNQPQHF
TRBV12-3/TRBV12-4 | . | CASSRGTGVGYTF
TRBV6-6 | . | CASSYSSGTNSPLHF
TRBV6-2/TRBV6-3 | many | CASSYLSGHFNQPQHF